This passage covers 10 T cell receptor beta chains from one sample sequenced in a study of cytomegalovirus exposure and HLA in healthy donors. This PCR relied on a set of 60 Vbeta primers and 13 Jbeta primers. Here immunoSEQ multiplex PCR was the method, and the copy in TCRdb shows in-frame clones only, minus some. The listing records around 74,000 clones. What was sequenced was PBMCs. These TCRs come from a man aged 50-59 years in good health and CMV-seropositive.

The V and J genes are TRBV7-9 and TRBJ1-2; D is uncertain. The V gene lost 11 bases and the J gene lost 4 bases, with 14 bases spanning the gap. The CDR3 length is 12 residues. Looked up from germline, CDR1 is SEHNR and CDR2 is FQNEAQ (reference sequence). The CDR3 nucleotides are TGTGCCTTCTGGGAGGTTCTCTATGGCTACACCTTC. Translating gives CAFWEVLYGYTF.

This chain connects TRBV4-1 to TRBJ1-2, with 7 bases matching TRBD1. Trimming cost V 7 bases and J 4 bases; bases outside gene matches: 9. The germline V gene encodes CDR1 MGHRA and CDR2 YSYEKL. The CDR3 has 14 residues. This CDR3 is CASTSGGSSYGYTF. As DNA, the CDR3 is TGCGCCAGCACCTCAGGGGGTAGCAGCTATGGCTACACCTTC.

This rearrangement joins TRBV21-1 to TRBJ2-5; TRBD2 was called by the table and not checked on the DNA. The J call may not be correct, given that the DNA end is closer to TRBJ2-7. TRBV21-1 is listed as a pseudogene. CDR3 length equals 14 residues. CDR3 amino acids: CASVTRGAGYEQYF. The CDR3 nucleotides read TGTGCCAGCGTGACCCGGGGGGCAGGATACGAGCAGTACTTC.

The CDR3 loop reads CASSLGRTYNSPLHF. The CDR3 DNA is TGTGCCAGCAGCTTGGGGCGGACCTATAATTCACCCCTCCACTTT. The rearrangement uses TRBV5-6 and TRBJ1-6; D is unresolved. Germline loops: CDR1 SGHDT, CDR2 YYEEEE. V lost 0 bases and J lost 2, with 6 bases in between. The CDR3 runs 15 residues. Combining the CDR3 with reference TRBV5-6 and TRBJ1-6 gives the whole variable domain DAGVTQSPTHLIKTRGQQVTLRCSPKSGHDTVSWYQQALGQGPQFIFQYYEEEERQRGNFPDRFSGHQFPNYSSELNVNALLLGDSALYLCASSLGRTYNSPLHFGNGTRLTVT.

This chain connects TRBV6-5 to TRBJ1-2; 8 nucleotides match TRBD1. V shed 6 bases, J shed 6 bases, and the junction held 6 bases outside the gene matches. This CDR3 is 13 amino acids long. The germline V gene encodes CDR1 MNHEY and CDR2 SVGAGI. The CDR3: CASRQGVKDGYTF. DNA of the CDR3: TGTGCCAGCAGACAGGGGGTGAAGGATGGCTACACCTTC.

The chain couples TRBV6-5 to TRBJ1-3, with unresolved D. This CDR3 has 14 amino acids. The germline gives CDR1 MNHEY, CDR2 SVGAGI. V gave up 7 bases and J gave up 5 bases, with 15 bases separating them. This CDR3 reads CASTQAGSRNTIYF. CDR3 nucleotides: TGTGCCAGCACTCAGGCGGGGAGTAGAAACACCATATATTTT.

V and J are TRBV7-9 and TRBJ1-1; D might be TRBD1 (6 bases). Trimming shortened V by 0 bases and J by 2 bases, and 7 bases separated the two germline ends. This CDR3 is built from 14 residues. The germline gives CDR1 SEHNR, CDR2 FQNEAQ (reference sequence). The DNA for the CDR3 is TGTGCCAGCAGCTTAGCGGGGGCTAACACTGAAGCTTTCTTT. This gives the protein CASSLAGANTEAFF. Using reference TRBV7-9 and TRBJ1-1 for the parts outside the CDR3, the full variable domain is DTGVSQNPRHKITKRGQNVTFRCDPISEHNRLYWYRQTLGQGPEFLTYFQNEAQLEKSRLLSDRFSAERPKGSFSTLEIQRTEQGDSAMYLCASSLAGANTEAFFGQGTRLTVV.

The V and J genes are TRBV29-1 and TRBJ1-1, with TRBD1 matching over 7 bases. After removal of 4 bases from V and 4 bases from J, the junction contained 6 bases not matched to a gene. CDR1 SQVTM and CDR2 ANQGSEA come from the germline V gene. This CDR3 is built from 13 residues. CDR3 DNA sequence: TGCAGCGTTGCGTGGACAGGAGGCACTGAAGCTTTCTTT. Protein sequence: CSVAWTGGTEAFF.

The chain employs TRBV6-5 and TRBJ1-2; 9 nucleotides align to TRBD1. V shed 6 bases, J shed 4 bases, and the junction held 3 bases outside the gene matches. Germline-derived CDR1 and CDR2 are MNHEY and SVGAGI. The CDR3 extends over 13 amino acids. CDR3 bases: TGTGCCAGCAGAGACAGGGGGGCCTATGGCTACACCTTC. Its protein is CASRDRGAYGYTF.

V gene TRBV5-8 combines with J gene TRBJ1-1, with D unclear. Germline CDR1 reads SGHTS; CDR2 reads YDEGEE. This CDR3 is built from 16 residues. The V gene lost 3 bases and the J gene lost 1 base, with 16 bases spanning the gap. CDR3: CASSSRTFVRNTEAFF. The CDR3 DNA follows: TGTGCCAGCAGCTCTAGGACTTTTGTGAGGAACACTGAAGCTTTCTTT.